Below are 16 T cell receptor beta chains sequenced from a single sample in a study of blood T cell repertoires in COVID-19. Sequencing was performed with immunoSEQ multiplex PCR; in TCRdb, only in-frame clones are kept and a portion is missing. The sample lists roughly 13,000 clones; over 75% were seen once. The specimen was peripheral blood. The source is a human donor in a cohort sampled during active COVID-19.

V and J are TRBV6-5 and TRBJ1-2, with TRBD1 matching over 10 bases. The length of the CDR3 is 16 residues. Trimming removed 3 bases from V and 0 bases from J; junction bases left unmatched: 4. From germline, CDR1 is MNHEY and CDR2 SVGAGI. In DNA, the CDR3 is TGTGCCAGCAGTTATCGGGACAGGGGCCCTAACTATGGCTACACCTTC. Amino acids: CASSYRDRGPNYGYTF.

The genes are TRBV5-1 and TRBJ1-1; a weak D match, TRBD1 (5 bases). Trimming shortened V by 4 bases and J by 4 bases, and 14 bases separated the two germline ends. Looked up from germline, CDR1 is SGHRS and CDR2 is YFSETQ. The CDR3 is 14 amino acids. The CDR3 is CASSPGGVGTEAFF. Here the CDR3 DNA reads TGCGCCAGCAGCCCCGGGGGAGTCGGCACTGAAGCTTTCTTT.

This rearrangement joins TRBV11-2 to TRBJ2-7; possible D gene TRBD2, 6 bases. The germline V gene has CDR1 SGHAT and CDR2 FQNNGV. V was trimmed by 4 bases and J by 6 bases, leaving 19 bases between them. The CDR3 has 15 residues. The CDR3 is CASSWERTGVGEQYF. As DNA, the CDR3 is TGTGCCAGCAGCTGGGAGAGGACGGGAGTAGGCGAGCAGTACTTC.

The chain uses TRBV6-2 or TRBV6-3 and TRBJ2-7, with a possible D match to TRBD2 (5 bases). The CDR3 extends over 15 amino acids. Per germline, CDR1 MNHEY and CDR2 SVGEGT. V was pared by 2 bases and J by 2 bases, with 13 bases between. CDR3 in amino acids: CASSYRGGGPYEQYF. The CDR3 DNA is TGTGCCAGCAGTTACCGTGGAGGTGGGCCCTACGAGCAGTACTTC.

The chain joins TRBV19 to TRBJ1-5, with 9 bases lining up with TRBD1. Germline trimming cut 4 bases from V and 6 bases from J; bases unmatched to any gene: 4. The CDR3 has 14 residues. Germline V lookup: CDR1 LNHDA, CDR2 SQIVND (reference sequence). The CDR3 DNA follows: TGTGCCAGTAGTACCACAGGGGGCTCTCAGCCCCAGCATTTT. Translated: CASSTTGGSQPQHF.

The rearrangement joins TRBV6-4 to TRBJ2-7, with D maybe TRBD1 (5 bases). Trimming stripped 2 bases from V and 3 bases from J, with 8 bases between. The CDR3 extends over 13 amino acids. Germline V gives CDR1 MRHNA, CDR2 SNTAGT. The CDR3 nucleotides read TGTGCCAGCAGTGACGGGCAGGGCTACGAGCAGTACTTC. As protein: CASSDGQGYEQYF.

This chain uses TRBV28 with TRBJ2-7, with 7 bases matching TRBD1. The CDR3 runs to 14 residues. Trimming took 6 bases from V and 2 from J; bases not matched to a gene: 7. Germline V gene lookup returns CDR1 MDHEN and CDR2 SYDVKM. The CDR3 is CASSSGQDPYEQYF. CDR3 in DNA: TGTGCCAGCAGCAGCGGACAGGACCCCTACGAGCAGTACTTC.

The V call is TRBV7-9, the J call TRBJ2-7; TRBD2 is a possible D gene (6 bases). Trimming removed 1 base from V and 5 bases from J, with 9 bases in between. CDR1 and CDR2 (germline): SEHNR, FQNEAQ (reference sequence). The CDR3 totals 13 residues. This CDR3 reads CASSLEGGNEQYF. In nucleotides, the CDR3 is TGTGCCAGCAGCTTAGAAGGAGGGAACGAGCAGTACTTC.

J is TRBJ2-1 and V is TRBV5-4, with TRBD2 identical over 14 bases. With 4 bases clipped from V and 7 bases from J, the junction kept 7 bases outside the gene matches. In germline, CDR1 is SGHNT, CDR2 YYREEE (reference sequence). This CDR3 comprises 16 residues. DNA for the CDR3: TGTGCCAGCAGCCGTGGGGGGACTAGCGGGAGTAATGAGCAGTTCTTC. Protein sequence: CASSRGGTSGSNEQFF.

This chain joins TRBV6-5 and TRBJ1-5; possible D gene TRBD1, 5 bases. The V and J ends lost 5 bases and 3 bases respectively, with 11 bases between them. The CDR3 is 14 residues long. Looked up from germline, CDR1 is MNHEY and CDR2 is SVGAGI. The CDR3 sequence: CASSTTVNNQPQHF. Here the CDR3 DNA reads TGTGCCAGCAGTACGACAGTAAACAATCAGCCCCAGCATTTT.

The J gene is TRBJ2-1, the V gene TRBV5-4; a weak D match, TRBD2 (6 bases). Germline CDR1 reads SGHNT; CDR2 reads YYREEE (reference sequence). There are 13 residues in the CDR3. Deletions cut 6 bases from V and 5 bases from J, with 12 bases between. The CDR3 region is CASTGGTHNEQFF. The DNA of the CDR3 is TGTGCCAGCACTGGGGGGACGCACAATGAGCAGTTCTTC.

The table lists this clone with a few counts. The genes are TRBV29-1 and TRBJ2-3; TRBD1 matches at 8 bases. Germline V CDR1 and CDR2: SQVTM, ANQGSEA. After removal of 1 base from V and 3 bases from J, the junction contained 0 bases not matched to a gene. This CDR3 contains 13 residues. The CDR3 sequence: CSVEGQGTDTQYF. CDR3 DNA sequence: TGCAGCGTTGAAGGACAGGGGACAGATACGCAGTATTTT.

In DNA form, the CDR3 reads TGCAGTGCTAGTAATCCTAACACAGATACGCAGTATTTT. Its protein is CSASNPNTDTQYF. The chain uses TRBV20-1 and TRBJ2-3; no reliable D call. Between the trimmed V and J ends, which lost 3 bases and 2 bases, there was a span of 9 bases. CDR1 is DFQATT, CDR2 SNEGSKA, per germline (reference sequence). The CDR3 consists of 13 residues.

In nucleotides, the CDR3 is TGTGCCAGCAGTACCGGGAGCACACTTAATCAGCCCCAGCATTTT. It codes for CASSTGSTLNQPQHF. J is TRBJ1-5 and V is TRBV2; D unclear. The V gene lost 5 bases and the J gene lost 4 bases, with 15 bases spanning the gap. CDR1 and CDR2 (germline): SNHLY, FYNNEI. The CDR3 consists of 15 residues.

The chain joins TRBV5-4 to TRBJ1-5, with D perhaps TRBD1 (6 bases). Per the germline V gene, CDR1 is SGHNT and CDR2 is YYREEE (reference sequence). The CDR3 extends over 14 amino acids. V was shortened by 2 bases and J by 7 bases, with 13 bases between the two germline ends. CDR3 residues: CASSFGGGGQPQHF. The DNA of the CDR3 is TGTGCCAGCAGCTTTGGGGGAGGGGGACAGCCCCAGCATTTT.

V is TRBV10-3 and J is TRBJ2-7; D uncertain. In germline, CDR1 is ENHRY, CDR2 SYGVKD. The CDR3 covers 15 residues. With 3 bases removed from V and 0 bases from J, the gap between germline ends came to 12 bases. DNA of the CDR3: TGTGCCATCAGTGATGCCGCGCATCGCTCCTACGAGCAGTACTTC. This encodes CAISDAAHRSYEQYF.